These 2 T cell receptor beta chains originate from one sample sequenced in a study of blood T cell repertoires in COVID-19. Generated by immunoSEQ multiplex PCR, the TCRdb table keeps only in-frame clones and is missing some. The table has over 250,000 clones, about 91% seen once; the top ten hold about 2.5%. Sequenced: peripheral blood. Receptors were obtained from a person under 35 with COVID-19, enrolled during active disease.

There are a few counts of this clone. The J gene is TRBJ2-7, the V gene TRBV6-5, with 10 bases aligning to TRBD2. This CDR3 comprises 13 residues. J lost 7 bases, V lost 6 bases, and 6 bases had no gene match. Germline-derived CDR1 and CDR2 are MNHEY and SVGAGI. CDR3: CASRAGGPWEQYF. In DNA, the CDR3 is TGTGCCAGCAGAGCGGGAGGGCCGTGGGAGCAGTACTTC.

The rearrangement links TRBV2 to TRBJ2-7; 8 bases map to TRBD1. The V gene end was trimmed by 5 bases and the J gene end by 7 bases; junction bases not matched to a gene: 10. There are 14 residues in the CDR3. CDR1 is SNHLY, CDR2 FYNNEI, per germline. CDR3 sequence reads: CASSSLTGAGEQYF. For the CDR3, the DNA is TGTGCCAGCAGTTCACTGACAGGGGCGGGGGAGCAGTACTTC.